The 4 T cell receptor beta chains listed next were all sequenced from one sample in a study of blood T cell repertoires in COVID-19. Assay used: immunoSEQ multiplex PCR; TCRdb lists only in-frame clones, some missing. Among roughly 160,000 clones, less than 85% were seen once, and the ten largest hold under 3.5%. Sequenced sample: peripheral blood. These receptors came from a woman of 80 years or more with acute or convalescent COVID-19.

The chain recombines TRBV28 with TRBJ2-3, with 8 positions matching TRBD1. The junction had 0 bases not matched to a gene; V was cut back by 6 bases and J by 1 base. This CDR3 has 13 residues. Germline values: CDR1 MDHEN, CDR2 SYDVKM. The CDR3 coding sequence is TGTGCCAGCAGGGGACAGGGCACAGATACGCAGTATTTT. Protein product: CASRGQGTDTQYF. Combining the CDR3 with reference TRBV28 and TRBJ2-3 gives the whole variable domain DVKVTQSSRYLVKRTGEKVFLECVQDMDHENMFWYRQDPGLGLRLIYFSYDVKMKEKGDIPEGYSVSREKKERFSLILESASTNQTSMYLCASRGQGTDTQYFGPGTRLTVL.

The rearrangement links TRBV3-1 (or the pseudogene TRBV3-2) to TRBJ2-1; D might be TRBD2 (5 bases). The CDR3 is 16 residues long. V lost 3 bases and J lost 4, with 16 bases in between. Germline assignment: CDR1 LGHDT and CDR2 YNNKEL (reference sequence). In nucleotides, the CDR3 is TGTGCCAGCAGCCAGGGCGACTACGGGATTTACAATGAGCAGTTCTTC. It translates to CASSQGDYGIYNEQFF.

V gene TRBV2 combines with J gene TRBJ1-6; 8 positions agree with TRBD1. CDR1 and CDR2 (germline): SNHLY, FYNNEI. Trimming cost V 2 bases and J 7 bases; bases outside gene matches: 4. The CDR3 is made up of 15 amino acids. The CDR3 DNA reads TGTGCCAGCAGTGAACAGGGGGCCACCAATTCACCCCTCCACTTT. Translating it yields CASSEQGATNSPLHF.

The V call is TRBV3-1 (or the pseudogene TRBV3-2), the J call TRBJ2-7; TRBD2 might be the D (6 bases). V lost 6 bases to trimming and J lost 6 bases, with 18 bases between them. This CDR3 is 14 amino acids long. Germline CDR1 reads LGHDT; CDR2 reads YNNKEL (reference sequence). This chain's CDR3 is CASRPLGGGGEQYF. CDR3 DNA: TGTGCCAGCAGGCCCTTGGGAGGTGGAGGCGAGCAGTACTTC.